Each of the 14 T cell receptor beta chains below was sequenced from the same sample in a study of blood T cell repertoires in COVID-19. Method: immunoSEQ multiplex PCR; TCRdb's copy keeps in-frame clones and lacks some. The table has around 250,000 clones, about 83% seen once. Specimen: peripheral blood. The receptors originated from a man aged 25 to 45 who had recovered from COVID-19.

V gene TRBV11-2 combines with J gene TRBJ2-7; a weak D match, TRBD2 (5 bases). The length of the CDR3 is 14 residues. Germline V gene sequence: CDR1 SGHAT, CDR2 FQNNGV. Trimming cost V 7 bases and J 1 base, with 14 bases left between them. The CDR3 loop reads CASTPAGGSYEQYF. CDR3 nucleotide sequence: TGTGCCAGCACCCCGGCTGGCGGGTCCTACGAGCAGTACTTC.

This chain links TRBV9 with TRBJ1-4, with no clear D. V shed 0 bases and J shed 2 bases, with 8 bases lying between them. The CDR3 runs 15 residues. Germline V gene data show CDR1 as SGDLS and CDR2 as YYNGEE. The CDR3 DNA reads TGTGCCAGCAGCGTAGCCGGACTGACTAATGAAAAACTGTTTTTT. The encoded protein is CASSVAGLTNEKLFF.

The chain uses TRBV7-9 and TRBJ1-5; D may be TRBD1 (5 bases). The CDR3 length is 14 residues. CDR1 is SEHNR, CDR2 FQNEAQ, per germline (reference sequence). Trimming removed 3 bases from V and 1 base from J, with 7 bases in between. The chain's CDR3 is CASSLGPSNQPQHF. The DNA for the CDR3 is TGTGCCAGCAGCTTGGGGCCAAGCAATCAGCCCCAGCATTTT.

The chain joins TRBV5-8 to TRBJ2-7; a possible D gene is TRBD1 (6 bases). CDR1 SGHTS and CDR2 YDEGEE come from the germline V gene. This CDR3 spans 13 amino acids. Trimming took 0 bases from V and 3 from J, leaving 7 bases between them. The CDR3 DNA sequence: TGTGCCAGCAGCTTGGAAGGGGGCTACGAGCAGTACTTC. Protein product: CASSLEGGYEQYF.

This rearrangement joins TRBV27 to TRBJ2-3, with 7 bases lining up with TRBD1. The CDR3 runs 13 residues. Germline CDR1 is MNHEY and CDR2 is SMNVEV (reference sequence). J gave up 5 bases and V 5 bases, and 4 bases lay outside the gene matches. CDR3 sequence reads: CASSLQGRDTQYF. In DNA, the CDR3 is TGTGCCAGCAGTCTACAGGGGAGAGATACGCAGTATTTT.

The chain has TRBV5-1 and TRBJ2-1, with 8 bases lining up with TRBD2. After removal of 7 bases from V and 2 bases from J, the junction contained 5 bases not matched to a gene. The CDR3 runs to 14 residues. Per the germline V gene, CDR1 is SGHRS and CDR2 is YFSETQ. CDR3 in amino acids: CASSRTSPYNEQFF. DNA of the CDR3: TGCGCCAGCTCCCGGACTAGCCCCTACAATGAGCAGTTCTTC.

This rearrangement joins TRBV2 to TRBJ2-5, with 8 bases aligning to TRBD1. CDR1 is SNHLY, CDR2 FYNNEI, per germline. The CDR3 contains 14 residues. J lost 2 bases, V lost 7 bases, and 6 bases had no gene match. CDR3 DNA sequence: TGTGCCAGCACAGGACAGGGTCGGCAAGAGACCCAGTACTTC. Protein sequence: CASTGQGRQETQYF.

This chain uses TRBV5-5 with TRBJ1-1; tentatively, D is TRBD1 (6 bases). Germline CDR1 reads SGHKS; CDR2 reads YYEKEE (reference sequence). Trimming cost V 2 bases and J 1 base, with 9 bases left between them. This CDR3 is built from 14 residues. This chain's CDR3 is CASSFSDRNTEAFF. The CDR3 bases are TGTGCCAGCAGCTTCTCGGACAGGAACACTGAAGCTTTCTTT.

The chain employs TRBV5-1 and TRBJ2-3; D not certain. Germline CDR1 is SGHRS and CDR2 is YFSETQ. This CDR3 is built from 16 residues. The V gene lost 1 base and the J gene lost 3 bases, with 15 bases spanning the gap. The CDR3 loop is CASSLITPVDTDTQYF. The CDR3 region has the DNA TGCGCCAGCAGCTTGATCACCCCGGTTGATACAGATACGCAGTATTTT.

This clone was observed a handful of times. The V gene is TRBV4-2, the J gene TRBJ2-7; TRBD2 is a possible D gene (6 bases). The CDR3 has 15 amino acids. Trimming shortened V by 0 bases and J by 3 bases, and 12 bases separated the two germline ends. Per the germline V gene, CDR1 is LGHNA and CDR2 is YNFKEQ. CDR3 bases: TGTGCCAGCAGCCAAGAGCCTTCCGGGGGCTACGAGCAGTACGTC. Translation gives CASSQEPSGGYEQYV.

The rearrangement links TRBV29-1 to TRBJ1-1, with D maybe TRBD1 (5 bases). The CDR3 extends over 12 amino acids. The germline gives CDR1 SQVTM, CDR2 ANQGSEA. Trimming removed 3 bases at V and 5 bases at J, with 10 bases between. The CDR3 is CSVEYGGTEAFF. The CDR3, as DNA: TGCAGCGTTGAGTACGGGGGAACTGAAGCTTTCTTT.

The chain recombines TRBV5-4 with TRBJ2-5, with TRBD2 matching over 11 bases. This CDR3 region has 16 residues. Looked up from germline, CDR1 is SGHNT and CDR2 is YYREEE (reference sequence). V shed 0 bases, J shed 1 base, and the junction held 2 bases outside the gene matches. The CDR3 DNA sequence: TGTGCCAGCAGCTTGGGAGGGACTAGCGGCCAAGAGACCCAGTACTTC. Encoded protein: CASSLGGTSGQETQYF.

This rearrangement joins TRBV9 to TRBJ2-2; 11 positions match TRBD1. The CDR3 loop spans 17 amino acids. The trim removed 4 bases at V and 3 bases at J, leaving 8 bases unmatched. Germline CDR1 and CDR2: SGDLS and YYNGEE. The CDR3 region has the DNA TGTGCCAGCAGCCCTAGGACAGGGGGCGGGCACACCGGGGAGCTGTTTTTT. Protein product: CASSPRTGGGHTGELFF.

The chain uses TRBV5-1 and TRBJ1-1, with unresolved D. Trimming removed 5 bases at V and 0 bases at J, with 14 bases between. CDR1 and CDR2 from the germline V gene are SGHRS and YFSETQ. CDR3 length equals 15 residues. CDR3 DNA sequence: TGCGCCAGCAGTCCAGGCAGTCCTATGAACACTGAAGCTTTCTTT. Protein sequence: CASSPGSPMNTEAFF.